This TCR beta chain comes out of a study of metastatic and nonmetastatic thyroid tumors. Study overall: A comparison of repertoires was made across blood and tumor or nodule tissue from malignant and benign thyroid patients. The study, taken as a whole, reports: According to reports, the diversity of TCR beta was significantly higher in malignant thyroid tumors than in benign nodules, and this held in both blood and tumor samples.

In the original analysis: A papillary thyroid cancer distant-metastasis classifier was built from CDR3 differences across clinicopathological groups. TCRdb called clones again from the PCR reads with MiXCR. The V and J calls shown here were made by TCRdb, not taken from the authors' results. The sample contains about 32,000 clones, 15% to 20% of which appear only once. Every patient underwent thyroid surgery untreated. Turning to this clone: What it binds is not known.

The TCR originated in a female donor with papillary thyroid cancer or a benign thyroid nodule (not recorded which). Some clones in this sample may be carry-over from other donors' samples. The sample was blood.

CDR3 sequence (DNA): TGTGCCTGCCCGCGTTGGGGGTCTAACTATGGCTACACCTTC. The encoded protein is CACPRWGSNYGYTF. V gene TRBV30 combines with J gene TRBJ1-2; a possible D gene is TRBD1 (5 bases). V was shortened by 6 bases and J by 0 bases, with 14 bases between the two germline ends. This CDR3 comprises 14 residues. The germline V gene encodes CDR1 GTSNPN and CDR2 SVGIG (reference sequence).